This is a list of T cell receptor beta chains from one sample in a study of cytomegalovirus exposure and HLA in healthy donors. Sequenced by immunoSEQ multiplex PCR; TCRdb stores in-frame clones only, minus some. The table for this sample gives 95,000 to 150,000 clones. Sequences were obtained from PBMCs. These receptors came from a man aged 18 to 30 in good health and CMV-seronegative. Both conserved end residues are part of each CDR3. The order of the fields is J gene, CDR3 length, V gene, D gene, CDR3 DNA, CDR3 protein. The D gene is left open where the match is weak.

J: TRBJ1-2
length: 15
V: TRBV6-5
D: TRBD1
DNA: TGTGCCAGCAGTTTGGACAGGGGGCATGGATATGGCTACACCTTC
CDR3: CASSLDRGHGYGYTF

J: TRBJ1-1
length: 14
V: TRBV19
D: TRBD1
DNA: TGTGCCAGTAGAACAGGGGGTAAGAACACTGAAGCTTTCTTT
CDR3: CASRTGGKNTEAFF

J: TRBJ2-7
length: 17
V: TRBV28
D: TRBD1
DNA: TGTGCCAGCAGACTTAGGGGGACAGGGGGTTCCTTCTACGAGCAGTACTTC
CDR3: CASRLRGTGGSFYEQYF

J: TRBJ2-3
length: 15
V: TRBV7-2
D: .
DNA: TGTGCCAGCAGCTTAGGCGCTAGCGGCACAGATACGCAGTATTTT
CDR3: CASSLGASGTDTQYF

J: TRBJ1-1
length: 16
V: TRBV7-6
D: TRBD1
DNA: TGTGCCAGCAGCCGCGATCCGGGACAGGGTGGCACTGAAGCTTTCTTT
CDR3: CASSRDPGQGGTEAFF

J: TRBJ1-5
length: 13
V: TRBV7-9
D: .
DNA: TGTGCCAGCAGCCTAGAGAGCGATCAGCCCCAGCATTTT
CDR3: CASSLESDQPQHF

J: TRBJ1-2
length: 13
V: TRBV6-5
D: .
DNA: TGTGCCAGCAGTTGGCCCGACAGTAATGGCTACACCTTC
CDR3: CASSWPDSNGYTF

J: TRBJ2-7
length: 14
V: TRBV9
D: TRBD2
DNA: TGTGCCAGCAGCGAGGGACTAGCGGGTGTTAAGCAGTACTTC
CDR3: CASSEGLAGVKQYF

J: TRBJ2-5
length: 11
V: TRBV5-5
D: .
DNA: TGTGCCAGCATCAACGAGGAGACCCAGTACTTC
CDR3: CASINEETQYF

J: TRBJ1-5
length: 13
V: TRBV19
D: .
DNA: TGTGCCAGTAGCCAGGGTGAGAGTCAGCCCCAGCATTTT
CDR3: CASSQGESQPQHF

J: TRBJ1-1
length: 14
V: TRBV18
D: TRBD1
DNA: TGTGCCAGCTCACCGACGGACAGGGGGAGGGAAGCTTTCTTT
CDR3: CASSPTDRGREAFF

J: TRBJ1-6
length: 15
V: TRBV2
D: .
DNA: TGTGCCAGTCAGCCCTTGGGGCGGGGGAATTCACCCCTCCACTTT
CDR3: CASQPLGRGNSPLHF

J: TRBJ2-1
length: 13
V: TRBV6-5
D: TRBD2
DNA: TGTGCCAGCACTCGCGCCGGGGGGGATGAGCAGTTCTTC
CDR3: CASTRAGGDEQFF